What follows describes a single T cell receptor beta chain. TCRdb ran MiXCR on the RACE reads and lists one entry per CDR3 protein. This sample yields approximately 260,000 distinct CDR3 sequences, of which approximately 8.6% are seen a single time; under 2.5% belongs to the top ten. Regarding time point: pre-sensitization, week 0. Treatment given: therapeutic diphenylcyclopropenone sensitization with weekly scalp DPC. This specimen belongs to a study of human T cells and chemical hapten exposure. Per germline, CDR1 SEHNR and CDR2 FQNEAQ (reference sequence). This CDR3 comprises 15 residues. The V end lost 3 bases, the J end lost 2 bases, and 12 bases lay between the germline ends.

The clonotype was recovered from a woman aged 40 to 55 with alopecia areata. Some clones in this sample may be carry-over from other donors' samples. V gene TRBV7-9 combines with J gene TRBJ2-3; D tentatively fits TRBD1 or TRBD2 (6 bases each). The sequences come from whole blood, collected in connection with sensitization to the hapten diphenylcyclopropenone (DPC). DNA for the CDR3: TGTGCCAGCAGCTTGAGGGGGACTCTCACAGATACGCAGTATTTT. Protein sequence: CASSLRGTLTDTQYF. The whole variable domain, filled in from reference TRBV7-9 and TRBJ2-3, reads DTGVSQNPRHKITKRGQNVTFRCDPISEHNRLYWYRQTLGQGPEFLTYFQNEAQLEKSRLLSDRFSAERPKGSFSTLEIQRTEQGDSAMYLCASSLRGTLTDTQYFGPGTRLTVL.